This T cell receptor beta chain was obtained from a study of T-cell memory formation after mild COVID-19. Notes on the study in general: Pre-infection memory held some responding clones, suggesting pre-existing cross-reactive T cells responded. Among CD4+ contracting clones, most were CM and EM, and CD8+ ones EMRA.

A few counts support this clonotype. Its target is unknown. TCRdb independently ran MiXCR on the 5' RACE reads; one entry per CDR3 protein. The data hold fewer than 150,000 distinct CDR3 sequences, with about 14% observed a single time. The specimen sequenced was PBMCs or a T cell subset sorted from them (not recorded which). The clonotype originates from an adult woman who had mild COVID-19 (a few samples of this study predate the infection). Cell type and time point are not known.

This CDR3 is CASSQVFRVRTEAFF. CDR3 coding DNA: TGCGCCAGCAGCCAAGTCTTCAGGGTTCGGACTGAAGCTTTCTTT. The J gene is TRBJ1-1, the V gene TRBV4-1; D possibly corresponds to TRBD1 (5 bases). V shed 1 base and J shed 5 bases, with 14 bases lying between them. This CDR3 is 15 amino acids long. Germline V gene lookup returns CDR1 MGHRA and CDR2 YSYEKL.